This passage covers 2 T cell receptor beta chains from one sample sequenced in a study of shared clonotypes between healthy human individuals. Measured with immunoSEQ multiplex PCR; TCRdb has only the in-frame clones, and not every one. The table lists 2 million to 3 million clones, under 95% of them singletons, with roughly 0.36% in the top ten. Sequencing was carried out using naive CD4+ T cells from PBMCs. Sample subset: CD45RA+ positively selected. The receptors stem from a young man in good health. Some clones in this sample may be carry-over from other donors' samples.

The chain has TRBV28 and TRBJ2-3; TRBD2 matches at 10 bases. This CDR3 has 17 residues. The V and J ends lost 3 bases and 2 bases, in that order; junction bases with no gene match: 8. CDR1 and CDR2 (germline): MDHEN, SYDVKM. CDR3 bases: TGTGCCAGCAGTTTTGTAAAACTAGCGGGGCACACAGATACGCAGTATTTT. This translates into CASSFVKLAGHTDTQYF.

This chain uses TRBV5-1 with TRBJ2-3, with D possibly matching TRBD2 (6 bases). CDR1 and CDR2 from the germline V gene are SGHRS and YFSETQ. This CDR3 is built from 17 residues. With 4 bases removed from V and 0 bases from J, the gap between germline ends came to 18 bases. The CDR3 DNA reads TGCGCCAGCAGCCCTGTAGCGGTAGGGACTAGCACAGATACGCAGTATTTT. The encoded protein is CASSPVAVGTSTDTQYF.